These 31 T cell receptor beta chains originate from one sample sequenced in a study of T cells in Graves' hyperthyroidism and ophthalmopathy. Amplification yielded TCR beta CDR3 regions, with RNA transcripts as the source. During a first-round RT-PCR of the TCR CDR3, the HTBI primer set was used. A single record per CDR3 protein comes from TCRdb applying MiXCR to the multiplex PCR reads. The sample includes around 360,000 distinct CDR3 sequences, roughly 15% of them seen just once. The sequenced material came from blood. These receptors came from a woman aged 55-69 years with Graves' ophthalmopathy.

This clonotype has ten or more counts. This chain joins TRBV11-2 and TRBJ1-5, with D possibly being TRBD1 (6 bases). Trimming left V 2 bases short and J 5 bases short, with 7 bases between. CDR3 length: 13 residues. Per the germline V gene, CDR1 is SGHAT and CDR2 is FQNNGV. CDR3 DNA: TGTGCCAGCAGCTTACCAGGGGATCAGCCCCAGCATTTT. Translation gives CASSLPGDQPQHF.

This clonotype was counted many times. J is TRBJ2-2 and V is TRBV5-5; TRBD2 aligns across 7 bases. V was pared by 3 bases and J by 1 base, with 6 bases of the junction left unmatched. From germline, CDR1 is SGHKS and CDR2 YYEKEE (reference sequence). This CDR3 region has 16 residues. This CDR3 reads CASSSQSGMNTGELFF. The CDR3 DNA follows: TGTGCCAGCAGCTCGCAGAGCGGGATGAACACCGGGGAGCTGTTTTTT.

The V gene is TRBV25-1, the J gene TRBJ2-5; unclear D gene. CDR3 size: 13 residues. V was clipped by 4 bases and J by 1 base, with 7 bases between them. The germline CDR1 and CDR2 sequences are MGHDK and SYGVNS. CDR3 sequence reads: CASSGHSQETQYF. As DNA, the CDR3 is TGTGCCAGCAGTGGGCACTCCCAAGAGACCCAGTACTTC.

To note about this clonotype: A read error is possible here, since a much larger clone lies one base away. The chain combines TRBV6-2 or TRBV6-3 with TRBJ1-4; TRBD1 is a possible D gene (5 bases). The V gene's germline CDR1 is MNHEY and CDR2 SVGEGT. The CDR3 sequence is 17 residues long. The CDR3 sequence is CASTYSQRGATNEKLFF. The CDR3 DNA follows: TGTGCCAGCACTTACTCCCAGCGAGGGGCAACTAATGAAAAACTGTTTTTT.

This clonotype has ten or more counts. The chain links TRBV5-1 to TRBJ2-7, with 7 bases identical to TRBD2. Germline trimming cut 4 bases from V and 1 base from J; bases unmatched to any gene: 8. The CDR3 is 15 amino acids. Germline V gives CDR1 SGHRS, CDR2 YFSETQ. The CDR3 DNA reads as TGCGCCAGCAGCCCCCTGGGGACTATATCCTACGAGCAGTACTTC. Amino acids: CASSPLGTISYEQYF. The whole variable domain, filled in from reference TRBV5-1 and TRBJ2-7, reads KAGVTQTPRYLIKTRGQQVTLSCSPISGHRSVSWYQQTPGQGLQFLFEYFSETQRNKGNFPGRFSGRQFSNSRSEMNVSTLELGDSALYLCASSPLGTISYEQYFGPGTRLTVT.

A few counts support this clonotype. CDR3 DNA sequence: TGTGCCAGCTTCTCCTTAGCGGGAGGAATCACCGGGGAGCTGTTTTTT. Translation gives CASFSLAGGITGELFF. The chain has TRBV28 and TRBJ2-2; the match to TRBD2 covers 10 bases. The V gene's germline CDR1 is MDHEN and CDR2 SYDVKM. CDR3 length: 16 amino acids. The V segment lost 8 bases and the J segment 4 bases; nucleotides outside the gene matches: 10.

Many counts were recorded for this clonotype. The rearrangement links TRBV12-3 or TRBV12-4 to TRBJ2-2, with 12 nucleotides matching TRBD2. V lost 7 bases and J lost 0; bases outside the gene matches: 18. The CDR3 is 21 residues long. As DNA, the CDR3 is TGTGCCAGCAAACCGACCCCCGGGACTAGCGGGCTACCCTCGAACACCGGGGAGCTGTTTTTT. Its protein product is CASKPTPGTSGLPSNTGELFF.

V usage is TRBV24-1 and J usage is TRBJ2-2; 8 nucleotides align to TRBD1. Germline CDR1 KGHDR, CDR2 SFDVKD. The junction had 16 bases not matched to a gene; V was cut back by 4 bases and J by 7 bases. CDR3 size: 18 residues. The CDR3 coding sequence is TGTGCCACCAGTGACCCGGACAGGGCCGCCGGGGGTGGCGGGGAGCTGTTTTTT. This sequence encodes CATSDPDRAAGGGGELFF.

J is TRBJ2-2 and V is TRBV6-1; D remains unclear. Trimming took off 6 bases at V and 0 bases at J, with 11 bases between the two ends. The germline V gene has CDR1 MNHNS and CDR2 SASEGT. The CDR3 sequence is 15 residues long. CDR3 coding DNA: TGTGCCAGCAGCCCCGGACGCGCGAACACCGGGGAGCTGTTTTTT. Translating it yields CASSPGRANTGELFF.

This clonotype was counted at least ten times. The gene calls are TRBV2 and TRBJ2-2; maybe TRBD1 (6 bases). The CDR3 length is 14 residues. Germline V gives CDR1 SNHLY, CDR2 FYNNEI. With 6 bases removed from V and 3 bases from J, the gap between germline ends came to 11 bases. CDR3 in amino acids: CASRPGQYTGELFF. The CDR3 nucleotides are TGTGCCAGCAGACCCGGACAGTACACCGGGGAGCTGTTTTTT.

The table lists this clonotype with many counts. This chain joins TRBV3-1 and TRBJ2-1; unclear D gene. The CDR3 runs 15 residues. In germline, CDR1 is LGHDT, CDR2 YNNKEL (reference sequence). V was shortened by 0 bases and J by 7 bases, with 13 bases between the two germline ends. CDR3 DNA: TGTGCCAGCAGCCAAGAGAGTCCCGAGCCGAATGAGCAGTTCTTC. Translation: CASSQESPEPNEQFF.

V gene TRBV3-1 combines with J gene TRBJ1-1; no definite D call. V lost 2 bases to trimming and J lost 4 bases, with 11 bases between them. The CDR3 is 14 amino acids. Germline CDR1 is LGHDT and CDR2 is YNNKEL (reference sequence). The chain's CDR3 is CASSQFAVGTEAFF. The CDR3 DNA is TGTGCCAGCAGCCAATTTGCAGTCGGCACTGAAGCTTTCTTT. Full variable domain (rest looked up from reference TRBV3-1 and TRBJ1-1): DTAVSQTPKYLVTQMGNDKSIKCEQNLGHDTMYWYKQDSKKFLKIMFSYNNKELIINETVPNRFSPKSPDKAHLNLHINSLELGDSAVYFCASSQFAVGTEAFFGQGTRLTVV.

Many counts were recorded for this clonotype. The chain carries TRBV2 and TRBJ2-5; perhaps TRBD1 as D (5 bases). This CDR3 comprises 13 residues. Germline assignment: CDR1 SNHLY and CDR2 FYNNEI. The V end was cut by 6 bases, the J end by 5 bases, with 13 bases between. CDR3 residues: CASRDVSGETQYF. The CDR3 bases are TGTGCCAGCAGGGACGTCTCAGGGGAGACCCAGTACTTC.

The chain carries TRBV9 and TRBJ1-6, with D possibly TRBD1 on 6 matching bases. Germline CDR1 SGDLS, CDR2 YYNGEE. V was clipped by 4 bases and J by 11 bases, with 19 bases between them. The CDR3 runs 15 residues. In nucleotides, the CDR3 is TGTGCCAGCAGCCCAGGACAGCGGATAGGTCCACCCCTCCACTTT. It is translated as CASSPGQRIGPPLHF.

This chain joins TRBV4-2 and TRBJ2-7; 10 bases are a match to TRBD1. The CDR3 runs 20 residues. The V segment lost 0 bases and the J segment 0 bases; nucleotides outside the gene matches: 14. Looked up from germline, CDR1 is LGHNA and CDR2 is YNFKEQ. This CDR3 is CASSQDTDRGVLMSSYEQYF. CDR3 DNA sequence: TGTGCCAGCAGCCAAGATACGGACAGGGGGGTACTTATGAGCTCCTACGAGCAGTACTTC.

V is TRBV9 and J is TRBJ2-2, with 7 bases fitting TRBD2. CDR1 is SGDLS and CDR2 is YYNGEE in the germline V gene. The CDR3 extends over 16 amino acids. V shed 4 bases, J shed 5 bases, and the junction held 11 bases outside the gene matches. CDR3 DNA sequence: TGTGCCAGCAGCAGTGGTGGGAGGGCTTGGACCGGGGAGCTGTTTTTT. Residues: CASSSGGRAWTGELFF. The full variable domain, in which reference TRBV9 and TRBJ2-2 provide the parts outside the CDR3, is DSGVTQTPKHLITATGQRVTLRCSPRSGDLSVYWYQQSLDQGLQFLIQYYNGEERAKGNILERFSAQQFPDLHSELNLSSLELGDSALYFCASSSGGRAWTGELFFGEGSRLTVL.

At least ten counts were recorded for this clonotype. The genes are TRBV7-8 and TRBJ2-5; the D gene is possibly TRBD1 (6 bases). Germline loops: CDR1 SGHVS, CDR2 FQNEAQ. The V end was cut by 4 bases, the J end by 4 bases, with 10 bases between. This CDR3 has 13 amino acids. The CDR3 DNA follows: TGTGCCAGCAGCTCCGGACAGTCAGAGACCCAGTACTTC. Protein product: CASSSGQSETQYF.

This clonotype appeared a few times. A much larger clone sits a single nucleotide away, making a read error possible. In DNA form, the CDR3 reads TGTGCCAGCAGTGAAGCAACTCCGCCGGCGCCCTACGAGCGGTACTTC. Residues: CASSEATPPAPYERYF. The chain carries TRBV2 and TRBJ2-7; the D is unclear. The CDR3 loop spans 16 amino acids. Germline loops: CDR1 SNHLY, CDR2 FYNNEI.

This clonotype was counted many times. The genes are TRBV7-9 and TRBJ1-2; 7 bases line up with TRBD1. CDR3 size: 14 residues. V gave up 5 bases and J gave up 4 bases; unmatched junction bases: 7. Germline V lookup: CDR1 SEHNR, CDR2 FQNEAQ (reference sequence). The CDR3 sequence: CASSVTGATYGYTF. CDR3 coding DNA: TGTGCCAGCAGCGTAACAGGGGCGACCTATGGCTACACCTTC.

This clonotype came up many times. The V gene is TRBV6-1, the J gene TRBJ1-5; D call uncertain. CDR1 and CDR2 from the germline V gene are MNHNS and SASEGT. The CDR3 length is 17 residues. Trimming took off 6 bases at V and 0 bases at J, with 18 bases between the two ends. Here the CDR3 reads CASSPSPGVNSNQPQHF. In nucleotides, the CDR3 is TGTGCCAGCAGCCCAAGCCCAGGAGTTAATAGCAATCAGCCCCAGCATTTT.

This clonotype was observed at least ten times. The chain combines TRBV5-1 with TRBJ2-7; 14 positions match TRBD2. Germline V lookup: CDR1 SGHRS, CDR2 YFSETQ. The CDR3 runs 16 residues. V gave up 3 bases and J gave up 5 bases; unmatched junction bases: 7. For the CDR3, the DNA is TGCGCCAGCAGCTCCGGGACTAGCGGGAGTAGCGACGAGCAGTACTTC. This gives the protein CASSSGTSGSSDEQYF.

The V call is TRBV5-1, the J call TRBJ2-7; the match to TRBD1 covers 7 bases. CDR1 and CDR2 (germline): SGHRS, YFSETQ. The V gene end was trimmed by 3 bases and the J gene end by 9 bases; junction bases not matched to a gene: 6. The CDR3 consists of 12 residues. CDR3 residues: CASSSTGEWQYF. CDR3 in DNA: TGCGCCAGCAGCTCCACAGGGGAGTGGCAGTACTTC.

At least ten counts were recorded for this clonotype. The rearrangement uses TRBV7-8 and TRBJ2-7, with D uncertain. The CDR3 runs to 16 residues. The germline CDR1 and CDR2 sequences are SGHVS and FQNEAQ. V lost 1 base and J 4 bases, leaving 17 bases between the germline ends. In DNA, the CDR3 is TGTGCCAGCAGCTTAGGTGCCCGGCAGCCGGGTTACGAGCAGTACTTC. Translated: CASSLGARQPGYEQYF.

This clonotype has a count of ten or more. The chain is built from TRBV28 and TRBJ1-2; D may be TRBD1 (5 bases). V shed 6 bases and J shed 5 bases, with 16 bases lying between them. Germline lookup yields CDR1 MDHEN and CDR2 SYDVKM. The CDR3 is 14 amino acids. In nucleotides, the CDR3 is TGTGCCAGCAGGGACACAGTTAGGGCTTATGGCTACACCTTC. This encodes CASRDTVRAYGYTF.

At least ten counts were recorded for this clonotype. The chain is built from TRBV30 and TRBJ2-1, with 8 bases matching TRBD2. The CDR3 consists of 14 residues. V shed 4 bases and J 9 bases; nucleotides not matched to a gene: 11. Germline lookup yields CDR1 GTSNPN and CDR2 SVGIG (reference sequence). In DNA form, the CDR3 reads TGTGCCTGGAAGTCATCGGGGGGGGCTCGTGAGCAGTTCTTC. This translates into CAWKSSGGAREQFF.

Of note for this clonotype: Since no conserved phenylalanine or tryptophan closes the CDR3, a read error is the likely cause. The V gene is TRBV9, the J gene TRBJ2-7; the D is unclear. CDR3 length: 15 amino acids. The V end lost 0 bases, the J end lost 0 bases, and 10 bases lay between the germline ends. Germline CDR1 reads SGDLS; CDR2 reads YYNGEE. Here the CDR3 DNA reads TGTGCCAGCAGCGTAGATCCAAACCGCTCCTACGAGCAGTACCTC. Translation gives CASSVDPNRSYEQYL.

This clonotype was counted at least ten times. CDR3 loop: CASSEAGQGNNSPLHF. CDR3 bases: TGTGCCAGCAGTGAAGCGGGACAGGGGAACAATTCACCCCTCCACTTT. The chain carries TRBV2 and TRBJ1-6, with 10 nucleotides matching TRBD1. The CDR3 covers 16 residues. Germline loops: CDR1 SNHLY, CDR2 FYNNEI. The junction had 3 bases not matched to a gene; V was cut back by 0 bases and J by 7 bases.

This clonotype showed up many times. This rearrangement joins TRBV16 to TRBJ1-5; D may be TRBD1 (5 bases). Trimming took 4 bases from V and 0 from J, leaving 13 bases between them. This CDR3 has 16 amino acids. Germline lookup yields CDR1 KGHSY and CDR2 FQNENV. The CDR3 sequence is CASSPSSGDSNQPQHF. CDR3 bases: TGTGCCAGCAGCCCGTCCTCGGGGGATAGCAATCAGCCCCAGCATTTT.

The table lists this clonotype with a few counts. The chain links TRBV20-1 to TRBJ2-2, with 9 bases fitting TRBD2. Germline trimming cut 6 bases from V and 7 bases from J; bases unmatched to any gene: 6. CDR3 size: 13 residues. Germline V CDR1 and CDR2: DFQATT, SNEGSKA (reference sequence). This CDR3 reads CSALTSGVGELFF. DNA for the CDR3: TGCAGTGCACTGACTAGCGGCGTCGGGGAGCTGTTTTTT.

This clonotype was counted only a few times. Being one base from a much bigger clone, this may be a read error. The rearrangement joins TRBV7-9 to TRBJ2-7, with 10 bases identical to TRBD1. Germline trimming cut 5 bases from V and 5 bases from J; bases unmatched to any gene: 9. The CDR3 runs 15 residues. Per the germline V gene, CDR1 is SEHNR and CDR2 is FQNEAQ (reference sequence). CDR3 DNA sequence: TGTGCCAGCAGCCCACTGACGACAGGGGGCGACGAGCAGTACTTC. Its protein product is CASSPLTTGGDEQYF.

This clonotype was seen many times. The chain has TRBV20-1 and TRBJ2-5; 13 bases are a match to TRBD2. The germline gives CDR1 DFQATT, CDR2 SNEGSKA (reference sequence). This CDR3 comprises 15 residues. The junction had 7 bases not matched to a gene; V was cut back by 5 bases and J by 4 bases. CDR3: CSAGTSGTIRETQYF. The DNA of the CDR3 is TGCAGTGCTGGGACTAGCGGGACTATCCGAGAGACCCAGTACTTC.